The 29 T cell receptor beta chains given below trace back to one sample, sequenced in a study of T-cell memory formation after mild COVID-19. TCRdb called the 5' RACE reads again in MiXCR, with one record for every CDR3 protein. The sample has about 340,000 distinct CDR3 sequences; roughly 13% are singletons. The specimen was PBMCs or a T cell subset sorted from them (not recorded which). These TCRs come from a man between 18 and 35 years old who had mild COVID-19 (a few samples of this study predate the infection). Cell type and time point are not known.

The chain is built from TRBV4-2 and TRBJ2-3, with a tentative D call TRBD2 (7 bases). Germline CDR1 LGHNA, CDR2 YNFKEQ. The length of the CDR3 is 18 residues. V lost 4 bases to trimming and J lost 2 bases, with 22 bases between them. Written as DNA, the CDR3 is TGTGCCAGCAGCCGGGGCGGGGGCAACCTTATTACCACAGATACGCAGTATTTT. It specifies CASSRGGGNLITTDTQYF.

The J gene is TRBJ2-7, the V gene TRBV6-2 or TRBV6-3; 9 bases are a match to TRBD1. V trimming: 7 bases; J trimming: 3 bases; junction bases outside the gene matches: 7. CDR3 size: 14 residues. Germline V gives CDR1 MNHEY, CDR2 SVGEGT. The CDR3 DNA follows: TGTGCCAGCAAGAATCCGGGACAGGGCTACGAGCAGTACGTC. It specifies CASKNPGQGYEQYV.

This clonotype was detected many times. This chain uses TRBV9 with TRBJ2-1; D unclear. CDR1 and CDR2 (germline): SGDLS, YYNGEE. V lost 3 bases, J lost 7 bases, and 11 bases lay in between. The CDR3 runs to 13 residues. CDR3 amino acids: CASSGQWVNEQFF. Here the CDR3 DNA reads TGTGCCAGCAGCGGGCAGTGGGTAAATGAGCAGTTCTTC.

The chain recombines TRBV7-8 with TRBJ2-7; tentatively, D is TRBD1 (5 bases). The V end was cut by 0 bases, the J end by 2 bases, with 14 bases between. The CDR3 is 16 residues long. Germline V gene lookup returns CDR1 SGHVS and CDR2 FQNEAQ. The CDR3 region is CASSLAIDSEPYEQYF. The DNA of the CDR3 is TGTGCCAGCAGCTTAGCCATAGACAGTGAACCCTACGAGCAGTACTTC.

A few counts support this clonotype. CDR3 bases: TGCGCCAGCAGCTCTAGCGGGGGGTCGAACAATGAGCAGTTCTTC. It codes for CASSSSGGSNNEQFF. The gene calls are TRBV5-1 and TRBJ2-1; 11 nucleotides match TRBD2. The CDR3 loop spans 15 amino acids. With V trimmed by 3 bases and J by 5 bases, 4 bases remained unmatched. Germline CDR1 reads SGHRS; CDR2 reads YFSETQ.

There are many counts of this clonotype. The CDR3 nucleotides are TGTGCCAGGAGGGGTTTAGCCAAAAACATTCAGTACTTC. It codes for CARRGLAKNIQYF. The rearrangement joins TRBV5-7 to TRBJ2-4; D is perhaps TRBD1 or TRBD2 (5 bases each). TRBV5-7 is given ORF status, its function remaining uncertain. This CDR3 has 13 amino acids. The V gene lost 8 bases and the J gene lost 0 bases, with 9 bases spanning the gap.

This clonotype was detected only a few times. The rearrangement uses TRBV29-1 and TRBJ2-5; D ambiguous. The CDR3 totals 12 residues. Germline assignment: CDR1 SQVTM and CDR2 ANQGSEA. The V end lost 5 bases, the J end lost 2 bases, and 9 bases lay between the germline ends. CDR3 coding DNA: TGCAGCGTTCTCCCGGGTCAAGAGACCCAGTACTTC. It yields the protein CSVLPGQETQYF.

The V and J genes are TRBV5-1 and TRBJ1-2; tentative D call: TRBD1 (5 bases). V shed 1 base and J shed 3 bases, with 16 bases lying between them. The CDR3 is 16 residues long. In germline, CDR1 is SGHRS, CDR2 YFSETQ. CDR3 DNA: TGCGCCAGCAGCTTGTCCCCCGGGGCTTCCTACTATGGCTACACCTTC. Protein sequence: CASSLSPGASYYGYTF.

This clonotype was seen a handful of times. This chain uses TRBV5-1 with TRBJ2-3; 7 bases fit TRBD2. The ends lost 6 bases at V and 5 bases at J; junction bases unmatched: 9. There are 14 residues in the CDR3. Germline V gene data show CDR1 as SGHRS and CDR2 as YFSETQ. CDR3 DNA: TGCGCCAGCACCGCGGGGGAAGGCGGAGATACGCAGTATTTT. This encodes CASTAGEGGDTQYF. The complete variable domain, with remaining parts taken from reference TRBV5-1 and TRBJ2-3, reads KAGVTQTPRYLIKTRGQQVTLSCSPISGHRSVSWYQQTPGQGLQFLFEYFSETQRNKGNFPGRFSGRQFSNSRSEMNVSTLELGDSALYLCASTAGEGGDTQYFGPGTRLTVL.

In this sample, this clonotype turned up many times. This rearrangement joins TRBV10-3 to TRBJ2-1; TRBD1 might be the D (6 bases). There are 16 residues in the CDR3. CDR1 and CDR2 from the germline V gene are ENHRY and SYGVKD. V shed 2 bases and J shed 0 bases, with 11 bases lying between them. The CDR3, as DNA: TGTGCCATCAGTGAGGGACAGACAAGCTCCTACAATGAGCAGTTCTTC. Protein sequence: CAISEGQTSSYNEQFF.

There are a few counts of this clonotype. The gene calls are TRBV27 and TRBJ2-7; 9 bases agree with TRBD1. The germline V gene has CDR1 MNHEY and CDR2 SMNVEV (reference sequence). The CDR3 contains 13 residues. Trimming removed 3 bases from V and 7 bases from J; junction bases left unmatched: 4. The CDR3 nucleotides read TGTGCCAGCAGTTTCGGACAGGGGAAGGAGCAGTACGTC. Translation gives CASSFGQGKEQYV.

This chain uses TRBV12-3 or TRBV12-4 with TRBJ2-1; 8 nucleotides line up with TRBD2. CDR3 length: 14 amino acids. V was pared by 5 bases and J by 10 bases, with 10 bases of the junction left unmatched. The chain's CDR3 is CASSPGTRVEEQFF. The CDR3 DNA reads as TGTGCCAGCAGTCCCGGGACTAGGGTTGAGGAGCAGTTCTTC.

The CDR3 coding sequence is TGTGCCAGCAGCCCCGACGGTACCTGGGGCAACATTCAGTACTTC. This codes for CASSPDGTWGNIQYF. The chain carries TRBV12-3 or TRBV12-4 and TRBJ2-4; possible D gene TRBD1, 5 bases. The length of the CDR3 is 15 residues. The V and J ends lost 6 bases and 7 bases respectively, with 19 bases between them.

The chain carries TRBV10-3 and TRBJ1-2, with 9 bases lining up with TRBD1. Trimming at V came to 11 bases and at J to 1 base, leaving 14 bases not matched to a gene. Germline-derived CDR1 and CDR2 are ENHRY and SYGVKD. This CDR3 is built from 16 residues. CDR3 nucleotide sequence: TGTGCCGTATATACGGGACAGGGAGTAATTAACTATGGCTACACCTTC. This translates into CAVYTGQGVINYGYTF.

This clonotype was observed a few times. V and J are TRBV12-3 or TRBV12-4 and TRBJ1-2; TRBD1 agrees at 9 bases. V was pared by 6 bases and J by 8 bases, with 10 bases of the junction left unmatched. The CDR3 consists of 14 residues. As DNA, the CDR3 is TGTGCCAGCAGCCCCAGGGACAGGGACCGAGGCTACACCTTC. It is translated as CASSPRDRDRGYTF.

The chain employs TRBV5-1 and TRBJ2-5; D call uncertain. The CDR3 has 14 residues. Germline V gene lookup returns CDR1 SGHRS and CDR2 YFSETQ. Deletions cut 5 bases from V and 0 bases from J, with 11 bases between. The CDR3 DNA is TGCGCCAGCAGTCGAAATCCGTACCAAGAGACCCAGTACTTC. As protein: CASSRNPYQETQYF.

This clonotype showed up just a few times. The chain links TRBV7-2 to TRBJ1-6, with D uncertain. V gave up 5 bases and J gave up 5 bases, with 7 bases separating them. Per the germline V gene, CDR1 is SGHTA and CDR2 is FQGNSA. This CDR3 has 13 residues. The DNA of the CDR3 is TGTGCCAGCAGCCGAGGAAATAATTCACCCCTCCACTTT. Amino acid sequence: CASSRGNNSPLHF. The entire variable domain, with the rest obtained from reference TRBV7-2 and TRBJ1-6, is as follows: GAGVSQSPSNKVTEKGKDVELRCDPISGHTALYWYRQSLGQGLEFLIYFQGNSAPDKSGLPSDRFSAERTGGSVSTLTIQRTQQEDSAVYLCASSRGNNSPLHFGNGTRLTVT.

This clonotype occurred once. The chain uses TRBV14 and TRBJ2-1, with D perhaps matching TRBD1 or TRBD2 (6 bases each). V gave up 1 base and J gave up 10 bases, with 17 bases separating them. The CDR3 loop spans 15 amino acids. The germline V gene has CDR1 SGHDN and CDR2 FVKESK. CDR3 amino acids: CASSQAFGGAGEQFF. CDR3 nucleotide sequence: TGTGCCAGCAGCCAAGCGTTTGGGGGCGCGGGAGAGCAGTTCTTC.

This clonotype has just a few counts. J is TRBJ2-3 and V is TRBV4-1; weak D call: TRBD2 (5 bases). The V end was cut by 0 bases, the J end by 7 bases, with 8 bases between. The CDR3 has 13 residues. Germline CDR1 MGHRA, CDR2 YSYEKL. CDR3 amino acids: CASSQEPGYTQYF. The CDR3 DNA sequence: TGCGCCAGCAGCCAAGAACCGGGATATACGCAGTATTTT.

The chain couples TRBV11-2 to TRBJ2-3; 7 bases agree with TRBD2. The CDR3 extends over 16 amino acids. With 1 base clipped from V and 3 bases from J, the junction kept 7 bases outside the gene matches. CDR1 is SGHAT, CDR2 FQNNGV, per germline. DNA for the CDR3: TGTGCCAGCAGCTTAGTTTTCGGGGGGTTAACAGATACGCAGTATTTT. It translates to CASSLVFGGLTDTQYF.

The chain employs TRBV10-3 and TRBJ1-1; TRBD1 is a possible D gene (5 bases). V lost 2 bases and J 5 bases, leaving 15 bases between the germline ends. In germline, CDR1 is ENHRY, CDR2 SYGVKD. The CDR3 is made up of 15 amino acids. This CDR3 reads CAISEGQGLRTEAFF. In DNA, the CDR3 is TGTGCCATCAGTGAGGGGCAGGGCCTTAGAACTGAAGCTTTCTTT.

V is TRBV7-9 and J is TRBJ2-7; D may correspond to TRBD1 or TRBD2 (6 bases each). Between the trimmed V and J ends, which lost 6 bases and 4 bases, there was a span of 16 bases. There are 14 residues in the CDR3. Germline assignment: CDR1 SEHNR and CDR2 FQNEAQ (reference sequence). The CDR3 nucleotides are TGTGCCAGCAGTTGGAGGGGGAAGGGGTACGAGCAGTACTTC. Amino acid sequence: CASSWRGKGYEQYF.

At least ten counts were recorded for this clonotype. The CDR3 coding sequence is TGTGCCAGCAGGTCTTTCGGGGGGTCAGATACGCAGTATTTT. It encodes CASRSFGGSDTQYF. The V gene is TRBV6-5, the J gene TRBJ2-3; TRBD2 matches at 7 bases. This CDR3 region has 14 residues. V trimming: 6 bases; J trimming: 4 bases; junction bases outside the gene matches: 7. Per the germline V gene, CDR1 is MNHEY and CDR2 is SVGAGI.

There are a few counts of this clonotype. The chain couples TRBV20-1 to TRBJ1-3, with D unclear. Trimming took 3 bases from V and 0 from J, leaving 9 bases between them. From germline, CDR1 is DFQATT and CDR2 SNEGSKA (reference sequence). The CDR3 runs to 14 residues. CDR3 DNA sequence: TGCAGTGCTAGCTCGCACTCCTCTGGAAACACCATATATTTT. The encoded protein is CSASSHSSGNTIYF.

This clonotype was detected only a few times. The rearrangement links TRBV30 to TRBJ2-3; tentatively, D is TRBD1 or TRBD2 (5 bases each). Germline V gene lookup returns CDR1 GTSNPN and CDR2 SVGIG (reference sequence). V was trimmed by 4 bases and J by 1 base, leaving 15 bases between them. The CDR3 spans 15 residues. The CDR3 coding sequence is TGTGCCTGGACCGTACGAGGGGCGGGCACAGATACGCAGTATTTT. The encoded protein is CAWTVRGAGTDTQYF.

The chain is built from TRBV5-1 and TRBJ2-1; 12 bases agree with TRBD2. CDR1 is SGHRS and CDR2 is YFSETQ in the germline V gene. CDR3 length: 18 amino acids. With 2 bases clipped from V and 0 bases from J, the junction kept 6 bases outside the gene matches. CDR3 nucleotide sequence: TGCGCCAGCAGCTTAACTAGCGGGGGGTCAAGCTCCTACAATGAGCAGTTCTTC. Amino acid sequence: CASSLTSGGSSSYNEQFF. Variable domain in full (rest from reference TRBV5-1 and TRBJ2-1): KAGVTQTPRYLIKTRGQQVTLSCSPISGHRSVSWYQQTPGQGLQFLFEYFSETQRNKGNFPGRFSGRQFSNSRSEMNVSTLELGDSALYLCASSLTSGGSSSYNEQFFGPGTRLTVL.

In this sample, this clonotype turned up a few times. The chain uses TRBV19 and TRBJ2-7; perhaps TRBD2 as D (5 bases). Germline assignment: CDR1 LNHDA and CDR2 SQIVND (reference sequence). V was trimmed by 8 bases and J by 4 bases, leaving 18 bases between them. The CDR3 covers 14 residues. CDR3: CASSVEVSLYEQYF. The CDR3 nucleotides read TGTGCCAGTTCGGTGGAGGTTAGTTTATACGAGCAGTACTTC. Complete variable domain (other parts from reference TRBV19 and TRBJ2-7): DGGITQSPKYLFRKEGQNVTLSCEQNLNHDAMYWYRQDPGQGLRLIYYSQIVNDFQKGDIAEGYSVSREKKESFPLTVTSAQKNPTAFYLCASSVEVSLYEQYFGPGTRLTVT.

This sequence joins TRBV7-6 and TRBJ2-1, with D possibly TRBD2 on 6 matching bases. V lost 3 bases, J lost 9 bases, and 12 bases lay in between. Germline-derived CDR1 and CDR2 are SGHVS and FNYEAQ. The CDR3 consists of 13 residues. CDR3: CASSLGGTGEQFF. In DNA form, the CDR3 reads TGTGCCAGCAGCTTGGGGGGAACGGGTGAGCAGTTCTTC. The variable domain in full, completed from reference TRBV7-6 and TRBJ2-1, reads GAGVSQSPRYKVTKRGQDVALRCDPISGHVSLYWYRQALGQGPEFLTYFNYEAQQDKSGLPNDRFSAERPEGSISTLTIQRTEQRDSAMYRCASSLGGTGEQFFGPGTRLTVL.

The gene calls are TRBV28 and TRBJ1-6; no definite D call. V gave up 6 bases and J gave up 12 bases, with 21 bases separating them. CDR1 is MDHEN, CDR2 SYDVKM, per germline. CDR3 length: 15 residues. In DNA, the CDR3 is TGTGCCAGCAGGCCTTTCGACGGGGAGATTAAACCCCTCCACTTT. Protein: CASRPFDGEIKPLHF.